The 17 T cell receptor beta chains in this list originate from one sample, sequenced in a study of cytomegalovirus exposure and HLA in healthy donors. Profiled with immunoSEQ multiplex PCR; TCRdb holds only in-frame clones, not every one. The repertoire consists of about 160,000 clones, with over 80% occurring once and the leading ten covering approximately 2.3%. Material for sequencing was PBMCs. These receptors were obtained from a man aged 25-40 years in good health and CMV-seropositive.

This chain connects TRBV5-4 to TRBJ1-2, with D unresolved. The CDR3 covers 13 residues. V lost 4 bases and J 2 bases, leaving 9 bases between the germline ends. Germline V gene lookup returns CDR1 SGHNT and CDR2 YYREEE (reference sequence). CDR3 sequence (DNA): TGTGCCAGCAGCGTCCCCGGGAACTATGGCTACACCTTC. As protein: CASSVPGNYGYTF.

Notes on this clone: Within the sample, other DNA sequences also encode this same CDR3. The V call is TRBV7-2, the J call TRBJ2-7; D remains ambiguous. The germline V and J ends were trimmed by 2 bases and 1 base, with 6 bases remaining between them. Germline V gene sequence: CDR1 SGHTA, CDR2 FQGNSA. The CDR3 has 13 amino acids. CDR3 amino acids: CASSLTESYEQYF. For the CDR3, the DNA is TGTGCCAGCAGCTTAACAGAATCCTACGAGCAGTACTTC. The complete variable domain, with remaining parts taken from reference TRBV7-2 and TRBJ2-7, reads GAGVSQSPSNKVTEKGKDVELRCDPISGHTALYWYRQSLGQGLEFLIYFQGNSAPDKSGLPSDRFSAERTGGSVSTLTIQRTQQEDSAVYLCASSLTESYEQYFGPGTRLTVT.

V and J are TRBV4-3 and TRBJ2-5; no clear D. Trimming pared 3 bases from V and 5 bases from J, leaving 10 bases between. The CDR3 is 13 amino acids. The germline V gene encodes CDR1 LGHNA and CDR2 YSLEER. The CDR3 DNA reads as TGCGCCAGCAGCCACGCCCGAGAGGAGACCCAGTACTTC. Its protein product is CASSHAREETQYF.

The chain employs TRBV23-1 and TRBJ1-6, with 9 bases lining up with TRBD1. TRBV23-1 is sorted into the ORF group, with uncertain function. There are 15 residues in the CDR3. Losses at the gene ends were 1 base for V and 8 bases for J; bases not matched to a gene: 3. CDR3 nucleotides: TGCGCCAGCAGTCAATGGGACAGGGCACATTCACCCCTCCACTTT. Protein product: CASSQWDRAHSPLHF.

On this clone: Other DNA sequences in this sample translate to the same CDR3. The chain uses TRBV27 and TRBJ2-2; the D is unclear. This CDR3 is built from 13 residues. The V end was cut by 0 bases, the J end by 5 bases, with 4 bases between. Germline CDR1 MNHEY, CDR2 SMNVEV (reference sequence). CDR3 sequence: CASSLSSTGELFF. Written as DNA, the CDR3 is TGTGCCAGCAGTTTATCGTCTACCGGGGAGCTGTTTTTT.

The sample holds one count of this clone. This rearrangement joins TRBV4-3 to TRBJ1-1, with D hard to call. V shed 0 bases and J shed 5 bases, with 13 bases lying between them. There are 15 residues in the CDR3. Germline lookup yields CDR1 LGHNA and CDR2 YSLEER. CDR3 sequence reads: CASSQDYGSHTEAFF. In DNA, the CDR3 is TGCGCCAGCAGCCAAGACTACGGTTCCCATACTGAAGCTTTCTTT.

The chain uses TRBV4-3 and TRBJ1-1; no clear D gene. This CDR3 has 15 amino acids. Trimming took off 4 bases at V and 1 base at J, with 13 bases between the two ends. Germline values: CDR1 LGHNA, CDR2 YSLEER. Here the CDR3 DNA reads TGCGCCAGCAGCCCTCAAACGGGAGGGAACACTGAAGCTTTCTTT. As protein: CASSPQTGGNTEAFF.

As DNA, the CDR3 is TGTGCCAGCAGTGAATCAGGGGGCTACGAGCAGTACTTC. This sequence encodes CASSESGGYEQYF. The V gene is TRBV25-1, the J gene TRBJ2-7; 7 bases are shared with TRBD1. The length of the CDR3 is 13 residues. The germline gives CDR1 MGHDK, CDR2 SYGVNS. The trim removed 1 base at V and 3 bases at J, leaving 0 bases unmatched.

J is TRBJ2-1 and V is TRBV7-9; 10 bases are a match to TRBD2. The germline CDR1 and CDR2 sequences are SEHNR and FQNEAQ (reference sequence). V was clipped by 0 bases and J by 0 bases; unmatched bases: 5. The CDR3 spans 18 residues. CDR3 DNA sequence: TGTGCCAGCAGCTTAGCGCGTAGCGGGGGGTACTCCTACAATGAGCAGTTCTTC. This translates into CASSLARSGGYSYNEQFF.

The V gene is TRBV4-3, the J gene TRBJ2-1; no clear D. The germline V and J ends were trimmed by 4 bases and 4 bases, with 8 bases remaining between them. Looked up from germline, CDR1 is LGHNA and CDR2 is YSLEER. The CDR3 covers 13 residues. The CDR3: CASSLNMYNEQFF. The DNA of the CDR3 is TGCGCCAGCAGCCTAAACATGTACAATGAGCAGTTCTTC.

This clone appeared many times. J is TRBJ1-6 and V is TRBV27; D might be TRBD1 (6 bases). V lost 2 bases to trimming and J lost 7 bases, with 15 bases between them. From germline, CDR1 is MNHEY and CDR2 SMNVEV (reference sequence). CDR3 length equals 16 residues. The CDR3 spells CASSLLNRVGNSPLHF. CDR3 sequence (DNA): TGTGCCAGCAGTTTACTCAACAGGGTGGGCAATTCACCCCTCCACTTT.

This rearrangement joins TRBV6-5 to TRBJ1-1; 8 bases map to TRBD1. This CDR3 is built from 15 residues. Per germline, CDR1 MNHEY and CDR2 SVGAGI. J gave up 3 bases and V 0 bases, and 3 bases lay outside the gene matches. The CDR3 sequence: CASSYSSTGDTEAFF. The DNA of the CDR3 is TGTGCCAGCAGTTACTCGTCGACAGGGGACACTGAAGCTTTCTTT.

For this clone: At one end, the junction sequence differs from germline, possibly due to a read error. This rearrangement joins TRBV5-5 to TRBJ2-7; possibly TRBD1 for D (6 bases). Germline assignment: CDR1 SGHKS and CDR2 YYEKEE (reference sequence). The CDR3 has 12 residues. CDR3 region: CASGVTGWDEDF. The CDR3 region has the DNA TGTGCCAGCGGTGTGACAGGTTGGGATGAGGACTTC.

This chain links TRBV27 with TRBJ1-2, with 8 positions matching TRBD1. Looked up from germline, CDR1 is MNHEY and CDR2 is SMNVEV (reference sequence). The CDR3 length is 14 residues. The V gene end was trimmed by 7 bases and the J gene end by 4 bases; junction bases not matched to a gene: 8. CDR3 in DNA: TGTGCCAGCAAGATCGTGGGACAGGCCTATGGCTACACCTTC. Its translation is CASKIVGQAYGYTF.

The rearrangement links TRBV5-6 to TRBJ2-4; no clear D gene. V was shortened by 1 base and J by 8 bases, with 10 bases between the two germline ends. CDR1 SGHDT and CDR2 YYEEEE come from the germline V gene. The CDR3 runs 13 residues. CDR3 residues: CASSLNLNDIQYF. CDR3 coding DNA: TGTGCCAGCAGCTTGAACTTGAACGACATTCAGTACTTC.

The chain uses TRBV5-4 and TRBJ2-3; TRBD2 might be the D (5 bases). This CDR3 region has 13 residues. CDR1 is SGHNT and CDR2 is YYREEE in the germline V gene (reference sequence). V was cut by 4 bases and J by 3 bases, with 9 bases left in between. CDR3 sequence reads: CASSLGKTDTQYF. The CDR3 DNA sequence: TGTGCCAGCAGCCTCGGGAAGACAGATACGCAGTATTTT. Variable domain in full (rest from reference TRBV5-4 and TRBJ2-3): ETGVTQSPTHLIKTRGQQVTLRCSSQSGHNTVSWYQQALGQGPQFIFQYYREEENGRGNFPPRFSGLQFPNYSSELNVNALELDDSALYLCASSLGKTDTQYFGPGTRLTVL.

With respect to this clone: Sequence at one end of the junction differs from germline and may be a read error. The genes are TRBV7-7 and TRBJ2-3; 10 bases match TRBD2. Germline-derived CDR1 and CDR2 are SSHAT and FNYEAQ (reference sequence). The CDR3 totals 17 residues. Written as DNA, the CDR3 is TGTGCTAGCAGCTTGGGTTTGGCTAGCGGGGGTATAGATACGCAGTATTTT. This encodes CASSLGLASGGIDTQYF.